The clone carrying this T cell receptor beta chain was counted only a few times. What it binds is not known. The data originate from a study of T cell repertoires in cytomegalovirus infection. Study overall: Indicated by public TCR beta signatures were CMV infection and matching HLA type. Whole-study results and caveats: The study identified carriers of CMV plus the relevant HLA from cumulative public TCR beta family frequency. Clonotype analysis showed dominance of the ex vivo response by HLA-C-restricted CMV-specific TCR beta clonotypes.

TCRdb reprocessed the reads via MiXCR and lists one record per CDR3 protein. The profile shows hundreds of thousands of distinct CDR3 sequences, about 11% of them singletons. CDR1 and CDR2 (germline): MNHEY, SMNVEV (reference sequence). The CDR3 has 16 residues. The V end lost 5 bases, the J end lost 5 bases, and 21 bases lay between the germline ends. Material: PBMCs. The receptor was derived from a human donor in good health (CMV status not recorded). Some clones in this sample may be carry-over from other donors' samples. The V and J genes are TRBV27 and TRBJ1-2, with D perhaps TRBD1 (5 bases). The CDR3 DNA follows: TGTGCCAGCAGTCCGGGCTTCGACAGTATCAAATATGGCTACACCTTC. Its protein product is CASSPGFDSIKYGYTF.